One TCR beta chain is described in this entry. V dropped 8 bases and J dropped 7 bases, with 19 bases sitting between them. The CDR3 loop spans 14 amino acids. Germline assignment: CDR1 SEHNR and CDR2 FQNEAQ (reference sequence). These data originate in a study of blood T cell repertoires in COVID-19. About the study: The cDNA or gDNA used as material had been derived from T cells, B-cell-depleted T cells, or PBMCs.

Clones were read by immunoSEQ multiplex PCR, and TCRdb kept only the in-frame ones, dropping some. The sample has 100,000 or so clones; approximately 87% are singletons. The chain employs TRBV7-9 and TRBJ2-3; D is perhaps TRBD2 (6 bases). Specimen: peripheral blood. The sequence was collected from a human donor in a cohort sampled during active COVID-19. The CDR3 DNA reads TGTGCCAGCCAGCTCTCGTGGGGACTCTATACGCAGTATTTT. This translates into CASQLSWGLYTQYF. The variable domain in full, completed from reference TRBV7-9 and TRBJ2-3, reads DTGVSQNPRHKITKRGQNVTFRCDPISEHNRLYWYRQTLGQGPEFLTYFQNEAQLEKSRLLSDRFSAERPKGSFSTLEIQRTEQGDSAMYLCASQLSWGLYTQYFGPGTRLTVL.